This TCR beta chain was identified in a study of T cell changes during pregnancy in multiple sclerosis. The CDR3 covers 15 residues. The V gene's germline CDR1 is SGDLS and CDR2 YYNGEE. V lost 4 bases and J 2 bases, leaving 16 bases between the germline ends. Profiled with immunoSEQ multiplex PCR; TCRdb holds only in-frame clones, not every one. The top ten clones hold roughly 0.72% of a sample with roughly 39,000 clones, approximately 90% of them seen once. Specimen: CD4+ T cells from peripheral blood mononuclear cells, collected before pregnancy. The clonotype originates from a female donor with multiple sclerosis, enrolled in a pregnancy study. This chain uses TRBV9 with TRBJ2-7, with D tentatively TRBD1 (6 bases). CDR3 nucleotides: TGTGCCAGCAGCCCTACAGGGTTGGGCACCTACGAGCAGTACTTC. It codes for CASSPTGLGTYEQYF.